One and the same sample provided the 24 T cell receptor beta chains below, sequenced in a study of persistence of HIV-infected CD4 T cells. Sequencing used immunoSEQ version 4 in survey mode. Only in-frame clones appear in the TCRdb table, and some are missing; sequencing was by immunoSEQ multiplex PCR. Among about 45,000 clones, 75% to 90% were seen once, and the ten largest hold 3.3%. Their specific antigens are unknown. This nonspecific control used anti-CD3/anti-CD28 bead stimulation of CD4+ T cells. CD4+ T cells upregulating both CD40 ligand and CD69 were sorted as responding cells. The sequenced sample was CD4+ T cells sorted from PBMCs after roughly 18-hour stimulation, obtained from a patient who received antiretroviral therapy. These receptors all stem from an adult woman with HIV who was CMV-seropositive.

This clone was counted only a few times. This chain connects TRBV10-1 to TRBJ1-5; D is possibly TRBD1 (5 bases). The V end was cut by 2 bases, the J end by 6 bases, with 14 bases between. CDR1 is WNHNN and CDR2 is SYGVQD in the germline V gene (reference sequence). This CDR3 contains 15 residues. This chain's CDR3 is CASSEAAGGGQPQHF. The DNA for the CDR3 is TGCGCCAGCAGTGAGGCGGCCGGGGGAGGTCAGCCCCAGCATTTT.

This clone was recorded only once. The chain carries TRBV7-2 and TRBJ2-5; 9 bases are a match to TRBD2. This CDR3 contains 15 residues. CDR1 is SGHTA and CDR2 is FQGNSA in the germline V gene. Trimming removed 6 bases from V and 3 bases from J; junction bases left unmatched: 8. The CDR3 region has the DNA TGTGCCAGCAGGTGGGCTAGCGGGACCAAAGAGACCCAGTACTTC. Translating it yields CASRWASGTKETQYF.

This clone appeared a single time. J is TRBJ2-6 and V is TRBV6-6, with D maybe TRBD2 (5 bases). Trimming took off 5 bases at V and 0 bases at J, with 14 bases between the two ends. The germline V gene encodes CDR1 MNHNY and CDR2 SVGAGI (reference sequence). The CDR3 is made up of 17 amino acids. The CDR3 bases are TGTGCCAGCAGTCCGGCGGCGACTAACTCTGGGGCCAACGTCCTGACTTTC. Translation gives CASSPAATNSGANVLTF.

The V gene is TRBV6-1, the J gene TRBJ1-1; D is unclear. Germline V gives CDR1 MNHNS, CDR2 SASEGT. This CDR3 region has 13 residues. Trimming pared 2 bases from V and 1 base from J, leaving 5 bases between. The CDR3 here is CASSERRNTEAFF. The CDR3 DNA sequence: TGTGCCAGCAGTGAAAGACGGAACACTGAAGCTTTCTTT.

The chain recombines TRBV5-1 with TRBJ1-1; D call uncertain. The CDR3 covers 15 residues. With 0 bases removed from V and 0 bases from J, the gap between germline ends came to 9 bases. Looked up from germline, CDR1 is SGHRS and CDR2 is YFSETQ. The CDR3 spells CASSLEGIMNTEAFF. CDR3 in DNA: TGCGCCAGCAGCTTGGAAGGTATCATGAACACTGAAGCTTTCTTT.

The chain employs TRBV20-1 and TRBJ2-7; TRBD2 agrees at 9 bases. J lost 2 bases, V lost 3 bases, and 11 bases had no gene match. Germline V lookup: CDR1 DFQATT, CDR2 SNEGSKA (reference sequence). CDR3 length: 16 residues. CDR3 amino acids: CSASPVAGASPYEQYF. The DNA for the CDR3 is TGCAGTGCTAGTCCGGTAGCGGGGGCGTCCCCCTACGAGCAGTACTTC.

This chain uses TRBV25-1 with TRBJ1-2; 11 bases match TRBD1. CDR3 length: 13 residues. The V gene end was trimmed by 6 bases and the J gene end by 3 bases; junction bases not matched to a gene: 0. The germline V gene encodes CDR1 MGHDK and CDR2 SYGVNS. This chain's CDR3 is CASRGQGDYGYTF. The CDR3 region has the DNA TGTGCCAGCAGGGGACAGGGGGACTATGGCTACACCTTC.

This chain links TRBV27 with TRBJ2-3, with D maybe TRBD2 (5 bases). The germline V gene has CDR1 MNHEY and CDR2 SMNVEV (reference sequence). This CDR3 has 14 residues. V was shortened by 6 bases and J by 6 bases, with 16 bases between the two germline ends. The CDR3 reads CASRVLYGGDTQYF. As DNA, the CDR3 is TGTGCCAGCAGAGTCCTCTATGGCGGGGATACGCAGTATTTT.

This rearrangement joins TRBV28 to TRBJ2-7; the match to TRBD2 covers 9 bases. This CDR3 contains 14 residues. Germline-derived CDR1 and CDR2 are MDHEN and SYDVKM. V was clipped by 1 base and J by 2 bases; unmatched bases: 0. The CDR3: CASSLSSGTYEQYF. The CDR3 DNA sequence: TGTGCCAGCAGTTTATCTAGCGGGACCTACGAGCAGTACTTC.

The chain uses TRBV6-5 and TRBJ2-1; 7 bases agree with TRBD2. With V trimmed by 8 bases and J by 4 bases, 8 bases remained unmatched. The V gene's germline CDR1 is MNHEY and CDR2 SVGAGI. CDR3 size: 14 residues. The CDR3 is CASRGRETYNEQFF. Here the CDR3 DNA reads TGTGCCAGCCGAGGGCGGGAGACTTACAATGAGCAGTTCTTC.

This sequence joins TRBV10-3 and TRBJ2-7; the match to TRBD2 covers 13 bases. Trimming cost V 9 bases and J 5 bases; bases outside gene matches: 4. The CDR3 sequence is 13 residues long. Germline CDR1 is ENHRY and CDR2 is SYGVKD. CDR3 region: CAITGLAGDEQYF. Here the CDR3 DNA reads TGTGCCATAACAGGACTAGCGGGAGACGAGCAGTACTTC.

The chain combines TRBV16 with TRBJ2-7, with D perhaps given as TRBD1 or TRBD2 (5 bases each). Looked up from germline, CDR1 is KGHSY and CDR2 is FQNENV. CDR3 size: 14 residues. V was cut by 1 base and J by 4 bases, with 11 bases left in between. The CDR3 reads CASSQWQGAYEQYF. The CDR3 DNA reads TGTGCCAGCAGCCAATGGCAGGGAGCATACGAGCAGTACTTC.

The V call is TRBV5-1, the J call TRBJ2-2, with a possible D match to TRBD2 (5 bases). CDR3 length equals 16 residues. From germline, CDR1 is SGHRS and CDR2 YFSETQ. V was cut by 3 bases and J by 6 bases, with 18 bases left in between. CDR3 sequence reads: CASSSGSLTGSGELFF. CDR3 sequence (DNA): TGCGCCAGCAGCTCAGGATCTCTAACGGGGTCCGGGGAGCTGTTTTTT.

V usage is TRBV5-5 and J usage is TRBJ1-4; D gene ambiguous. In germline, CDR1 is SGHKS, CDR2 YYEKEE (reference sequence). The CDR3 runs to 16 residues. Trimming pared 0 bases from V and 0 bases from J, leaving 9 bases between. CDR3 protein: CASSLGDAATNEKLFF. CDR3 DNA sequence: TGTGCCAGCAGCTTGGGTGACGCTGCAACTAATGAAAAACTGTTTTTT.

This rearrangement joins TRBV6-5 to TRBJ1-5; D is possibly TRBD1 (5 bases). CDR1 MNHEY and CDR2 SVGAGI come from the germline V gene. Trimming removed 6 bases from V and 6 bases from J, with 15 bases in between. This CDR3 spans 14 amino acids. The CDR3 nucleotides are TGTGCCAGCAGGCCGGGCGGGGGTGGTCAGCCCCAGCATTTT. Encoded protein: CASRPGGGGQPQHF.

The V call is TRBV14, the J call TRBJ1-1; D possibly corresponds to TRBD1 (5 bases). V lost 4 bases to trimming and J lost 3 bases, with 24 bases between them. This CDR3 has 18 amino acids. Germline CDR1 reads SGHDN; CDR2 reads FVKESK. The CDR3 nucleotides read TGTGCCAGCAGCCTCGTCCCTAAGACATCACGAGGGGACACTGAAGCTTTCTTT. It yields the protein CASSLVPKTSRGDTEAFF. Supplemented by reference TRBV14 and TRBJ1-1, the full variable domain reads EAGVTQFPSHSVIEKGQTVTLRCDPISGHDNLYWYRRVMGKEIKFLLHFVKESKQDESGMPNNRFLAERTGGTYSTLKVQPAELEDSGVYFCASSLVPKTSRGDTEAFFGQGTRLTVV.

V usage is TRBV30 and J usage is TRBJ1-2; 9 nucleotides match TRBD1. The junction had 7 bases not matched to a gene; V was cut back by 4 bases and J by 10 bases. The CDR3 contains 12 residues. The germline gives CDR1 GTSNPN, CDR2 SVGIG (reference sequence). CDR3 in amino acids: CAWTPGQGAYTF. The CDR3 DNA sequence: TGTGCCTGGACCCCGGGACAGGGTGCCTACACCTTC.

The CDR3, as DNA: TGTGCCAGCAGCCCCACCCCTCGGACGGCATATACTAGCACAGATACGCAGTATTTT. Translated, it gives CASSPTPRTAYTSTDTQYF. The chain carries TRBV7-3 and TRBJ2-3; D is unresolved. V was pared by 5 bases and J by 0 bases, with 24 bases between. CDR3 length equals 19 residues. Per germline, CDR1 SGHTA and CDR2 FQGTGA.

The V and J genes are TRBV6-5 and TRBJ2-3; tentatively, D is TRBD1 (5 bases). The V gene's germline CDR1 is MNHEY and CDR2 SVGAGI. Deletions cut 2 bases from V and 5 bases from J, with 11 bases between. CDR3 length: 14 amino acids. CDR3 nucleotide sequence: TGTGCCAGCAGTTACGTCGTAGGGGAAGATACGCAGTATTTT. This codes for CASSYVVGEDTQYF.

This clone turned up a few times. The V gene is TRBV7-9, the J gene TRBJ1-1, with D unresolved. This CDR3 contains 16 residues. The V end was cut by 2 bases, the J end by 0 bases, with 13 bases between. From germline, CDR1 is SEHNR and CDR2 FQNEAQ (reference sequence). The CDR3 nucleotides are TGTGCCAGCAGCTTATCCCCTCATGGGATGAACACTGAAGCTTTCTTT. It is translated as CASSLSPHGMNTEAFF.

The chain links TRBV6-5 to TRBJ1-2; possible D gene TRBD1, 5 bases. The CDR3 is 12 amino acids. Deletions cut 6 bases from V and 0 bases from J, with 5 bases between. Germline CDR1 reads MNHEY; CDR2 reads SVGAGI. In DNA, the CDR3 is TGTGCCAGCAGGACAGCTAACTATGGCTACACCTTC. Translated: CASRTANYGYTF.

This clone was found once. V usage is TRBV18 and J usage is TRBJ1-1; TRBD1 agrees at 7 bases. Per germline, CDR1 KGHSH and CDR2 LQKENI. With 3 bases clipped from V and 0 bases from J, the junction kept 7 bases outside the gene matches. The CDR3 loop spans 16 amino acids. DNA of the CDR3: TGTGCCAGCTCACCTGTCGAGGGGGCTGTGAACACTGAAGCTTTCTTT. Amino acids: CASSPVEGAVNTEAFF.

V is TRBV19 and J is TRBJ1-1, with TRBD1 as a possible D gene (6 bases). V was pared by 4 bases and J by 3 bases, with 9 bases between. Germline V gives CDR1 LNHDA, CDR2 SQIVND (reference sequence). The length of the CDR3 is 13 residues. The CDR3 spells CASSTQGYTEAFF. The CDR3 DNA follows: TGTGCCAGTAGTACTCAGGGGTACACTGAAGCTTTCTTT.

The chain is built from TRBV29-1 and TRBJ1-2; TRBD1 is a possible D gene (6 bases). The ends were cut back, 6 bases at V and 4 bases at J, with 9 bases in the middle. The CDR3 has 11 residues. CDR1 is SQVTM and CDR2 is ANQGSEA in the germline V gene. The CDR3 DNA is TGCAGCGTGGAACAGGGCTATGGCTACACCTTC. Translating it yields CSVEQGYGYTF.